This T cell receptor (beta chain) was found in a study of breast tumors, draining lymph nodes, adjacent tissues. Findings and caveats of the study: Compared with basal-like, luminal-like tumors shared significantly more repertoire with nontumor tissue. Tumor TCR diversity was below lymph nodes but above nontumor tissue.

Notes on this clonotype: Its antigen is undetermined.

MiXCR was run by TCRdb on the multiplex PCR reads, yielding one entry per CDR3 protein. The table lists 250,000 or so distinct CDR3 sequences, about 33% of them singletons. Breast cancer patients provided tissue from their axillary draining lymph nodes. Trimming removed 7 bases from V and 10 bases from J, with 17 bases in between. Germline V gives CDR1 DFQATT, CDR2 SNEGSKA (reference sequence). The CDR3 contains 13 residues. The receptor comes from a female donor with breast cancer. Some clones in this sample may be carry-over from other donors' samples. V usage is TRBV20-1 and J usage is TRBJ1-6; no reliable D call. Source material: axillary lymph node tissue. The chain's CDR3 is CSVQKEVGSPLHF. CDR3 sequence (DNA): TGCAGTGTCCAAAAGGAAGTAGGCTCACCCCTCCACTTT.